Below, 2 T cell receptor beta chains from the same sample are listed, as sequenced in a study of blood T cell repertoires in COVID-19. Libraries were prepared by immunoSEQ multiplex PCR; TCRdb keeps only in-frame clonotypes and omits some of them. In the table there are approximately 210,000 clones, 80% to 85% of which are singletons. What was sequenced was peripheral blood. The receptors were sampled from a woman of 80 years or more with COVID-19, enrolled during active disease.

The chain recombines TRBV18 with TRBJ1-1, with a tentative D call TRBD1 (6 bases). This CDR3 has 16 amino acids. In germline, CDR1 is KGHSH, CDR2 LQKENI. The V gene lost 4 bases and the J gene lost 5 bases, with 20 bases spanning the gap. The CDR3: CASSRSQGWVDTEAFF. The CDR3 nucleotides read TGTGCCAGCTCACGCTCACAGGGATGGGTTGATACTGAAGCTTTCTTT.

The V gene is TRBV7-6, the J gene TRBJ2-3; 7 bases map to TRBD1. Germline V gene sequence: CDR1 SGHVS, CDR2 FNYEAQ. The CDR3 has 16 amino acids. The V gene end was trimmed by 6 bases and the J gene end by 4 bases; junction bases not matched to a gene: 13. DNA of the CDR3: TGTGCCAGCAGTCATTACGCAACAGGGGCTGCAGATACGCAGTATTTT. Protein product: CASSHYATGAADTQYF.